This TCR beta chain was found in a study of T-cell memory formation after mild COVID-19. Study-wide findings and caveats: Pre-infection memory contained some responding clones, which suggested that cross-reactive memory had joined.

cDNA libraries for TCR alpha and TCR beta, carrying sample barcodes and UMIs, came from 5'RACE with constant-segment primers. TCRdb redid the calling of the 5' RACE reads with MiXCR, one entry per CDR3 protein. Of 240,000 or so distinct CDR3 sequences detected, around 10% appear once; the ten largest clones hold around 20%. This clonotype showed up just a few times. Its antigen is undetermined. Germline V gene lookup returns CDR1 MGHRA and CDR2 YSYEKL. Trimming took 0 bases from V and 4 from J, leaving 7 bases between them. This CDR3 spans 13 amino acids. The sequence was obtained from a young man who had mild COVID-19 (a few samples of this study predate the infection). Cell type and time point are not known. The J gene is TRBJ2-7, the V gene TRBV4-1; no clear D gene. The sample consisted of PBMCs or a T cell subset sorted from them (not recorded which). CDR3 loop: CASSQDQVYEQYF. CDR3 nucleotide sequence: TGCGCCAGCAGCCAAGATCAGGTGTACGAGCAGTACTTC.